This is a list of T cell receptor beta chains from one sample in a study of blood T cell repertoires in COVID-19. Data came from immunoSEQ multiplex PCR; TCRdb stores just in-frame clones and leaves some out. The table includes roughly 150,000 clones, about 80% detected once. The sample taken for sequencing was peripheral blood. Every receptor here comes from a man in his 60s with acute or convalescent COVID-19. Each CDR3 is given with its conserved first and last residue. Fields, in order: J gene, V gene, clone size, D gene, CDR3 DNA, CDR3 protein. The D gene is left open where the match is weak. Rows give clone size only sometimes, using once, few, many, or a class for an expanded clone.

>TRBJ2-7|TRBV27|few|TRBD2
TGTGCCAGCAGTTTACTAGCGGGGTACTACGAGCAGTACTTC
CASSLLAGYYEQYF
>TRBJ1-1|TRBV7-6|.|.
TGTGCCAGCAGCCCCCAGGGGCCCAAGAACACTGAAGCTTTCTTT
CASSPQGPKNTEAFF
>TRBJ2-5|TRBV19|once|TRBD1
TGTGCCAGTAGTATAACAGGGGGCGTGGAGACCCAGTACTTC
CASSITGGVETQYF
>TRBJ2-4|TRBV6-5|.|.
TGTGCCAGCAGTTCCACAGCCAACAGCATTCAGTACTTC
CASSSTANSIQYF
>TRBJ1-6|TRBV2|.|TRBD1
TGTGCCAGCAGTGTGACAGGGGGCGGAAATTCACCCCTCCACTTT
CASSVTGGGNSPLHF
>TRBJ2-1|TRBV5-3|.|TRBD2
TGTGCCAGAAGCTTGGCCGGCACACCCTTAGCGGGAGAGGCCCGCAATGAGCAGTTCTTC
CARSLAGTPLAGEARNEQFF
>TRBJ2-3|TRBV18|.|TRBD2
TGTGCCAGCTCACCTAGCGGGGGCACAGATACGCAGTATTTT
CASSPSGGTDTQYF
>TRBJ2-7|TRBV7-9|.|.
TGTGCCAGCAGCTTCGGGGCAGCGGGCGAGCAGTACTTC
CASSFGAAGEQYF
>TRBJ2-5|TRBV3-1/TRBV3-2|.|.
TGTGCCAGCAGCGCCGGGGAGACCCAGTACTTC
CASSAGETQYF
>TRBJ2-3|TRBV5-1|.|TRBD2
TGCGCCAGCAGCTTGGTTCCGACTAGCGGGCGTAGCACAGATACGCAGTATTTT
CASSLVPTSGRSTDTQYF
>TRBJ2-7|TRBV14|.|TRBD1
TGTGCCAGCAGACAAGCTCTCAGGAGGGACAGGGAATATAACGAGCAGTACTTC
CASRQALRRDREYNEQYF
>TRBJ1-1|TRBV10-1|.|.
TGCGCCAGCAAAATGGCAGGGGATTTTGTAAACACTGAAGCTTTCTTT
CASKMAGDFVNTEAFF
>TRBJ2-2|TRBV5-1|.|.
TGCGCCAGCAGCTTGGGGGGACAGAACACCGGGGAGCTGTTTTTT
CASSLGGQNTGELFF
>TRBJ1-2|TRBV18|.|.
TGTGCCAGCTCACCTTCCGGGACACTGGCTAACTATGGCTACACCTTC
CASSPSGTLANYGYTF
>TRBJ2-7|TRBV27|.|.
TGTGCCAGCAGTTCCCCGGGACTCGGTCACTACGAGCAGTACTTC
CASSSPGLGHYEQYF
>TRBJ2-5|TRBV2|.|.
TGTGCCAGCAACCCGACAAGGCCGCAAGACGAGACCCAGTACTTC
CASNPTRPQDETQYF
>TRBJ2-1|TRBV5-4|.|TRBD2
TGTGCCAGCAGCTTGAAGTCGACTAGCGGGAGTGGCGAGCAGTTCTTC
CASSLKSTSGSGEQFF
>TRBJ1-1|TRBV29-1|.|.
TGCAGCGTTGAATTTGCCACAATGAACACTGAAGCTTTCTTT
CSVEFATMNTEAFF
>TRBJ2-2|TRBV7-2|.|TRBD2
TGTGCCAGCAGGCTAGCGAGCGGGGCGAACACCGGGGAGCTGTTTTTT
CASRLASGANTGELFF
>TRBJ1-1|TRBV27|.|.
TGTGCCAGCAGTTTGGGGGGAGGAATGAACACTGAAGCTTTCTTT
CASSLGGGMNTEAFF
>TRBJ2-3|TRBV5-1|.|TRBD2
TGCGCCGGGCGGGCTAGCGGGAGCGCAGATACGCAGTATTTT
CAGRASGSADTQYF
>TRBJ1-5|TRBV18|.|TRBD1
TGTGCCAGCTCACCCGGACAGGGCGGAGGTCAGCCCCAGCATTTT
CASSPGQGGGQPQHF
>TRBJ2-1|TRBV7-3|.|TRBD2
TGTGCCAGCAGCCGAACCGTGGGACTAGCGGGCGATGAGCAGTTCTTC
CASSRTVGLAGDEQFF
>TRBJ2-5|TRBV5-1|.|.
TGCGCCAGCAGCTCGGGCGGCGGGGGCGCGCAGGAGACCCAGTACTTC
CASSSGGGGAQETQYF
>TRBJ2-7|TRBV19|.|TRBD1
TGTGCCAGTAGTTCCGGGCAGACAGGGCACCACGAGCAGTACTTC
CASSSGQTGHHEQYF
>TRBJ1-1|TRBV3-1/TRBV3-2|.|.
TGTGCCAGCAGCCAGAGTAGGACGGGGGCTTTCTTT
CASSQSRTGAFF
>TRBJ1-1|TRBV9|.|.
TGTGCCAGCAGCCCCGGAGGAGGGATCACTGAAGCTTTCTTT
CASSPGGGITEAFF
>TRBJ2-7|TRBV27|.|TRBD1
TGTGCCAGCAGGACAGGGGGCGTTAACTCCTACGAGCAGTACTTC
CASRTGGVNSYEQYF
>TRBJ1-1|TRBV6-4|.|TRBD1
TGTGCCAGCAGGCCGACAGGGCAGAACACTGAAGCTTTCTTT
CASRPTGQNTEAFF
>TRBJ2-2|TRBV5-1|.|.
TGCGCCAGCAGCTTCACCGCGGGAAACGTTCACACCGGGGAGCTGTTTTTT
CASSFTAGNVHTGELFF
>TRBJ2-3|TRBV4-1|.|.
TGCGCCAGCAGCCAAGATTTGCAGGGGCCAGATACGCAGTATTTT
CASSQDLQGPDTQYF
>TRBJ1-3|TRBV5-1|once|.
TGCGCCAGCAGAGGGGGAAGCTCTGGAAACACCATATATTTT
CASRGGSSGNTIYF
>TRBJ1-3|TRBV27|.|.
TGTGCCAGCAGTTTAAGCAGGAGGGGTCCGTCTGCCTCTGGAAACACCATATATTTT
CASSLSRRGPSASGNTIYF
>TRBJ1-4|TRBV5-1|once|.
TGCGCCAGCAGCCCGGGGTCTGTTGGTGAAAAACTGTTTTTT
CASSPGSVGEKLFF
>TRBJ1-2|TRBV12-5|.|.
TGTGCTAGTGGATTTGCAACCGGTGACTATGGCTACACCTTC
CASGFATGDYGYTF
>TRBJ1-5|TRBV7-2|.|.
TGTGCCAGCAGCTTATTTGGGGCGGTCAATCAGCCCCAGCATTTT
CASSLFGAVNQPQHF
>TRBJ1-1|TRBV3-1/TRBV3-2|.|TRBD1
TGTGCCAGCAGCCAAGAGACAGGGATGACAGAAGCTTTCTTT
CASSQETGMTEAFF
>TRBJ2-7|TRBV2|.|TRBD2
TGTGCCAGCAGTGGTAGCGGGAGAGGGCCCTACGAGCAGTACTTC
CASSGSGRGPYEQYF
>TRBJ1-4|TRBV18|.|.
TGTGCCAGCTCACCACCGGCAGGGGCGGGCGAAAAACTGTTTTTT
CASSPPAGAGEKLFF
>TRBJ2-3|TRBV19|.|TRBD2
TGTGCCAGTAGTCCCTTCGCGACTAGCGGGAGGGCCACAGATACGCAGTATTTT
CASSPFATSGRATDTQYF
>TRBJ2-7|TRBV6-2/TRBV6-3|.|TRBD2
TGTGCCAGCAGTTACCGACTAGCGGGCACCGGGGGCGAGCAGTACTTC
CASSYRLAGTGGEQYF
>TRBJ1-2|TRBV12-3/TRBV12-4|few|.
TGTGCCAGCAGCCGACACTACTATGGCTACACCTTC
CASSRHYYGYTF
>TRBJ2-7|TRBV5-6|.|.
TGTGCCAGCAGCCCCGGACGGGATTACGAGCAGTACTTC
CASSPGRDYEQYF
>TRBJ1-3|TRBV6-5|once|.
TGTGCCAGCAGTCTAGCGGCGAGCTCTGGAAACACCATATATTTT
CASSLAASSGNTIYF
>TRBJ2-2|TRBV6-1|.|.
TGTGCCAGCAGTGAACGCGGAGGACCAAACACCGGGGAGCTGTTTTTT
CASSERGGPNTGELFF
>TRBJ1-5|TRBV27|once|TRBD1
TGTGCCAGCAGTTTTCAGGGGGCGGATCAGCCCCAGCATTTT
CASSFQGADQPQHF
>TRBJ2-1|TRBV28|.|.
TGTGCCAGCAGTTTAAGCGCGGGAATCTCCTACAATGAGCAGTTCTTC
CASSLSAGISYNEQFF
>TRBJ2-1|TRBV29-1|.|TRBD2
TGCAGCGTTACTAGCGGGAGTAATGAGCAGTTCTTC
CSVTSGSNEQFF
>TRBJ2-6|TRBV4-3|.|.
TGCGCCAGCAGCCAAGATCTATCCGGCTCTGGGGCCAACGTCCTGACTTTC
CASSQDLSGSGANVLTF
>TRBJ2-7|TRBV6-1|.|TRBD1
TGTGCCAGCAGTGAGCCATACCGGGACAGGGATTTCTACGAGCAGTACTTC
CASSEPYRDRDFYEQYF